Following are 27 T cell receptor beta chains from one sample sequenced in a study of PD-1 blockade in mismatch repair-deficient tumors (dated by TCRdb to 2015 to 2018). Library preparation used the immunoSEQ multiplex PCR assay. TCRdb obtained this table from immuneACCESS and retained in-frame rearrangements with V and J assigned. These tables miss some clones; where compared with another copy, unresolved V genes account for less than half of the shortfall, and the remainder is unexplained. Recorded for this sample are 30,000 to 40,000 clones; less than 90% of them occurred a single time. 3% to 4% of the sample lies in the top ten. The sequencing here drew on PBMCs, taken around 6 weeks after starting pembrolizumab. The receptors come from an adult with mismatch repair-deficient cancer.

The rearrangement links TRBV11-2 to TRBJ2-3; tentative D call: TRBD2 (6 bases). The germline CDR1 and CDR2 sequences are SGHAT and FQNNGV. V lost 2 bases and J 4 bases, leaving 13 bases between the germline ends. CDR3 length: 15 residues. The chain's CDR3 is CASSLTSWGSDTQYF. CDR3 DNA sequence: TGTGCCAGCAGCTTAACTAGCTGGGGTTCAGATACGCAGTATTTT. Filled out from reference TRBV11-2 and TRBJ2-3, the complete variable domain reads EAGVAQSPRYKIIEKRQSVAFWCNPISGHATLYWYQQILGQGPKLLIQFQNNGVVDDSQLPKDRFSAERLKGVDSTLKIQPAKLEDSAVYLCASSLTSWGSDTQYFGPGTRLTVL.

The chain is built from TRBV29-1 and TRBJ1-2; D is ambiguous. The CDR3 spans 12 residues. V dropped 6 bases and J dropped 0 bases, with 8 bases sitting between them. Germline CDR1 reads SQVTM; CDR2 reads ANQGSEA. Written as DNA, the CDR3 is TGCAGCGTGGCAATAACTAACTATGGCTACACCTTC. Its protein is CSVAITNYGYTF. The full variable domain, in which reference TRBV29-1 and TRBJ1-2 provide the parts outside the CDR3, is SAVISQKPSRDICQRGTSLTIQCQVDSQVTMMFWYRQQPGQSLTLIATANQGSEATYESGFVIDKFPISRPNLTFSTLTVSNMSPEDSSIYLCSVAITNYGYTFGSGTRLTVV.

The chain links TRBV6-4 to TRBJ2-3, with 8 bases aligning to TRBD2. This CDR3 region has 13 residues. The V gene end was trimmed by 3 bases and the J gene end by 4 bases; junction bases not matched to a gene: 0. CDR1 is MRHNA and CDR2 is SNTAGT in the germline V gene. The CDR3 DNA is TGTGCCAGCAGTGAGCGGGAGGCAGATACGCAGTATTTT. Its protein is CASSEREADTQYF.

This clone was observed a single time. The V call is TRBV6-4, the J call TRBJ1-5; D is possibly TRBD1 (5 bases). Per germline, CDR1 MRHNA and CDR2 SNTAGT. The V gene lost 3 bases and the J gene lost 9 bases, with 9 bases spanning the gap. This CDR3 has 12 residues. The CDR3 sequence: CASSEDGGPQHF. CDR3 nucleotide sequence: TGTGCCAGCAGTGAGGACGGGGGGCCCCAGCATTTT.

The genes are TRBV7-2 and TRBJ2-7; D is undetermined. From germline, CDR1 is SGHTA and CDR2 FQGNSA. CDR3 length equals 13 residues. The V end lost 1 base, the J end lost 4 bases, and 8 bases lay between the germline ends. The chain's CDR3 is CASSLVPLYEQYF. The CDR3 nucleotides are TGTGCCAGCAGCTTAGTTCCTTTATACGAGCAGTACTTC.

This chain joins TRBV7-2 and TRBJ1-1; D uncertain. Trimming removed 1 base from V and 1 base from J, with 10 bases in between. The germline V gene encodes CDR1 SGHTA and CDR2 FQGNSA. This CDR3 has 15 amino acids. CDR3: CASSLVAVTNTEAFF. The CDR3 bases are TGTGCCAGCAGCTTAGTAGCGGTAACGAACACTGAAGCTTTCTTT.

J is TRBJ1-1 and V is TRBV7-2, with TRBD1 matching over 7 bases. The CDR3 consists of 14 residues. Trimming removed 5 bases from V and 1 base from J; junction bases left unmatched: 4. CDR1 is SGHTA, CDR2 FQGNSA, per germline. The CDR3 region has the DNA TGTGCCAGCAGCGGCAGGACAGGGAACACTGAAGCTTTCTTT. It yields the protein CASSGRTGNTEAFF.

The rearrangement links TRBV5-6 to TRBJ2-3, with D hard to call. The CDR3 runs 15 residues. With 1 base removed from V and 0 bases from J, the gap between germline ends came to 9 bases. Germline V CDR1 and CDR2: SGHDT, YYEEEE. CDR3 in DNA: TGTGCCAGCAGCTTGTGGGCTTCTAGCACAGATACGCAGTATTTT. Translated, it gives CASSLWASSTDTQYF.

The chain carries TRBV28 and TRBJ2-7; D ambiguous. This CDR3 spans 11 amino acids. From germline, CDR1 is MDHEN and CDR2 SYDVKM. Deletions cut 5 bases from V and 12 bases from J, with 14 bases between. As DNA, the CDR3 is TGTGCCAGCAGTCAGACGGCGGTCGGGTACTTC. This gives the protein CASSQTAVGYF.

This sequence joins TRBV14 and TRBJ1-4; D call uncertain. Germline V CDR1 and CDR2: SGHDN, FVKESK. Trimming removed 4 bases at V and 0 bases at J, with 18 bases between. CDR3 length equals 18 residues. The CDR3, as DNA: TGTGCCAGCAGCCCCCGCGCGGTTAGTCTCTCAACTAATGAAAAACTGTTTTTT. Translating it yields CASSPRAVSLSTNEKLFF. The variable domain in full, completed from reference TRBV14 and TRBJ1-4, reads EAGVTQFPSHSVIEKGQTVTLRCDPISGHDNLYWYRRVMGKEIKFLLHFVKESKQDESGMPNNRFLAERTGGTYSTLKVQPAELEDSGVYFCASSPRAVSLSTNEKLFFGSGTQLSVL.

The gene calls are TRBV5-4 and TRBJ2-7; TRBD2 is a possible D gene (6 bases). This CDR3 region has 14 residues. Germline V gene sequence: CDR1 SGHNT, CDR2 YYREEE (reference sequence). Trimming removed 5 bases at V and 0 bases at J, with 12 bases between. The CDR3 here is CASRNRGSSYEQYF. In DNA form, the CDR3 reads TGTGCCAGCAGGAATCGGGGGAGCTCCTACGAGCAGTACTTC.

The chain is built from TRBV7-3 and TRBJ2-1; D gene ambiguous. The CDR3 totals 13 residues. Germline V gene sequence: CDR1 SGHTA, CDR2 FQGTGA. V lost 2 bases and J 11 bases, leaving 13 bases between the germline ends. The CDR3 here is CASSLEVQYKQFF. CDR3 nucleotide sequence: TGTGCCAGCAGCTTAGAGGTTCAGTATAAGCAGTTCTTC. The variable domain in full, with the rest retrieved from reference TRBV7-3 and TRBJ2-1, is GAGVSQTPSNKVTEKGKYVELRCDPISGHTALYWYRQSLGQGPEFLIYFQGTGAADDSGLPNDRFFAVRPEGSVSTLKIQRTERGDSAVYLCASSLEVQYKQFFGPGTRLTVL.

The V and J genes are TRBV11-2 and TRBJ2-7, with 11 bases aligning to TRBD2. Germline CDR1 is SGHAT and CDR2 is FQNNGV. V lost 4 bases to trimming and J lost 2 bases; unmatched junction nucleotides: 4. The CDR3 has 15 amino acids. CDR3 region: CASSSRLAGPYEQYF. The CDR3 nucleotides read TGTGCCAGCAGCTCTCGACTAGCGGGGCCCTACGAGCAGTACTTC.

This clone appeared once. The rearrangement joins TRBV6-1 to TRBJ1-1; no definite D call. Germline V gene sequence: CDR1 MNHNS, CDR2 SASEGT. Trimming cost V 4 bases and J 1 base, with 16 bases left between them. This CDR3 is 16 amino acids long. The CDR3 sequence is CASSAGLARQNTEAFF. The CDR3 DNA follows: TGTGCCAGCAGTGCAGGTTTGGCCCGGCAGAACACTGAAGCTTTCTTT.

The CDR3 loop is CASSKTGIETQYF. The CDR3 DNA is TGTGCCAGCAGCAAGACAGGGATAGAGACCCAGTACTTC. This rearrangement joins TRBV11-2 to TRBJ2-5, with TRBD1 matching over 7 bases. Looked up from germline, CDR1 is SGHAT and CDR2 is FQNNGV. This CDR3 contains 13 residues. V was pared by 5 bases and J by 4 bases, with 4 bases of the junction left unmatched.

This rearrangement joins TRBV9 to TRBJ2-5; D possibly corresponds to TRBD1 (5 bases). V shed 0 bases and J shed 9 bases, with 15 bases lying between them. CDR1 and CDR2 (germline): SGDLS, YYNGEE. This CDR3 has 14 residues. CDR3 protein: CASSVVGQGASQYF. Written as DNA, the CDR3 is TGTGCCAGCAGCGTAGTAGGGCAGGGCGCGTCCCAGTACTTC.

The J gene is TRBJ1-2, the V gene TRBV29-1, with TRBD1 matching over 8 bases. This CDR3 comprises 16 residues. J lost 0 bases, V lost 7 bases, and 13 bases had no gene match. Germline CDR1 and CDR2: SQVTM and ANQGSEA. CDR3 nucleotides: TGCAGCGCTGGGCCAGGGGGCGGTCCTCCTAACTATGGCTACACCTTC. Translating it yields CSAGPGGGPPNYGYTF. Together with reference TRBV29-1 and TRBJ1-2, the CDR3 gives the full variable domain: SAVISQKPSRDICQRGTSLTIQCQVDSQVTMMFWYRQQPGQSLTLIATANQGSEATYESGFVIDKFPISRPNLTFSTLTVSNMSPEDSSIYLCSAGPGGGPPNYGYTFGSGTRLTVV.

The CDR3 DNA sequence: TGTGCCAGCAGGCGACAGGGGACCTCTGGAAACACCATATATTTT. Translation gives CASRRQGTSGNTIYF. This sequence joins TRBV27 and TRBJ1-3; 8 positions match TRBD1. V was pared by 6 bases and J by 0 bases, with 4 bases of the junction left unmatched. The germline V gene encodes CDR1 MNHEY and CDR2 SMNVEV (reference sequence). The length of the CDR3 is 15 residues.

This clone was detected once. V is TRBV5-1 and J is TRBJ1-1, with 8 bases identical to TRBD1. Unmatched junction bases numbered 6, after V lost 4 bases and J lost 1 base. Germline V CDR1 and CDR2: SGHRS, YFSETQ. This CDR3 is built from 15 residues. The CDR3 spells CASSLKTGANTEAFF. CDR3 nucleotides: TGCGCCAGCAGCCTAAAGACAGGGGCGAACACTGAAGCTTTCTTT.

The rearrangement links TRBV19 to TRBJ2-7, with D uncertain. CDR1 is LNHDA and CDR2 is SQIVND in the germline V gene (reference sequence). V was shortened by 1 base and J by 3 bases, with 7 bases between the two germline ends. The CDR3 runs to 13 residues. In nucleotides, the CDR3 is TGTGCCAGTAGTATAGGGCAGAACTACGAGCAGTACTTC. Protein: CASSIGQNYEQYF.

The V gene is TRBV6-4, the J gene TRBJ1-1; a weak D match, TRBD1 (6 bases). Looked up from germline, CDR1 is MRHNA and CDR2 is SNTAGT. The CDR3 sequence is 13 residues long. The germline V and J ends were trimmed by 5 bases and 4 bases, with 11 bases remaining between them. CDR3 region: CASSIRGGTEAFF. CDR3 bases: TGTGCCAGCAGTATAAGGGGGGGCACTGAAGCTTTCTTT.

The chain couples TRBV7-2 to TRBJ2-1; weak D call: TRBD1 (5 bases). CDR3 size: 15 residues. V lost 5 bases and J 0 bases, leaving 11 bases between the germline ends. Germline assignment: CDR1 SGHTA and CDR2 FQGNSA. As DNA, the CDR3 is TGTGCCAGCAGCCCCCAGGGCAGCTCCTACAATGAGCAGTTCTTC. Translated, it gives CASSPQGSSYNEQFF.

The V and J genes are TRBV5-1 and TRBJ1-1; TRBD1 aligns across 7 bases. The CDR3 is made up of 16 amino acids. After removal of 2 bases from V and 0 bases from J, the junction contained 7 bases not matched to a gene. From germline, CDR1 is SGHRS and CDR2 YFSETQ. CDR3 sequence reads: CASSFRSGGLNTEAFF. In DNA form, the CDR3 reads TGCGCCAGCAGCTTTAGATCAGGGGGATTGAACACTGAAGCTTTCTTT.

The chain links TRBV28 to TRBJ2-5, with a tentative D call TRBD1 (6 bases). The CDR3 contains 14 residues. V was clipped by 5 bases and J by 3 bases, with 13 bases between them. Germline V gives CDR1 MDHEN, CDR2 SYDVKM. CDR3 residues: CASSMEQGKETQYF. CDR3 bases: TGTGCCAGCAGTATGGAACAGGGAAAAGAGACCCAGTACTTC.

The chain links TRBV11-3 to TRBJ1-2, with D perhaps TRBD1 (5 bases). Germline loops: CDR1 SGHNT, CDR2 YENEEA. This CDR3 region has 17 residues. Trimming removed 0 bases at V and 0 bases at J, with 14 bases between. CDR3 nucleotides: TGTGCCAGCAGCTTAGATGCTCTCGGGGGTACTAACTATGGCTACACCTTC. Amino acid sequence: CASSLDALGGTNYGYTF. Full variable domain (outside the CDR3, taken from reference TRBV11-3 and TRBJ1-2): EAGVVQSPRYKIIEKKQPVAFWCNPISGHNTLYWYLQNLGQGPELLIRYENEEAVDDSQLPKDRFSAERLKGVDSTLKIQPAELGDSAVYLCASSLDALGGTNYGYTFGSGTRLTVV.

This chain's CDR3 is CASSQVPTGNSVETQYF. The CDR3, as DNA: TGTGCCAGCAGCCAAGTTCCGACAGGGAATTCCGTGGAGACCCAGTACTTC. This sequence joins TRBV4-2 and TRBJ2-5, with 7 bases that match TRBD1. CDR1 is LGHNA and CDR2 is YNFKEQ in the germline V gene. After removal of 1 base from V and 5 bases from J, the junction contained 13 bases not matched to a gene. This CDR3 region has 17 residues.

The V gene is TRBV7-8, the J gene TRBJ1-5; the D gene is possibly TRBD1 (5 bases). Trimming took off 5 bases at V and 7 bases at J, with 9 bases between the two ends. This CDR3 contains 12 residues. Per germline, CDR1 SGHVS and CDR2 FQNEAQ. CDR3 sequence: CASSGEGQPQHF. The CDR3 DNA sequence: TGTGCCAGCAGCGGGGAGGGGCAGCCCCAGCATTTT.